These T cell receptor beta chains were read from a single sample in a study of blood T cell repertoires in COVID-19. Data came from immunoSEQ multiplex PCR; TCRdb stores just in-frame clones and leaves some out. The data show about 200,000 clones, roughly 80% seen once. The sequenced sample consisted of peripheral blood. All receptors derive from a woman at least 80 years old with acute or convalescent COVID-19. The CDR3 runs from the conserved cysteine through the conserved F or W. The D gene is left open where the match is weak. Clone size is shown for a subset of rows, as once, few, many or a class of expanded clone.

>TRBD2|NA|TRBV5-1|17|TRBJ2-7
CASSLEGLAGVSDEQYF
TGCGCCAGCAGCTTGGAAGGACTAGCGGGAGTATCCGACGAGCAGTACTTC
>NA|once|TRBV5-5|15|TRBJ1-5
CASSFLGQSNQPQHF
TGTGCCAGCAGCTTCCTTGGACAGAGCAATCAGCCCCAGCATTTT
>TRBD2|few|TRBV19|14|TRBJ2-1
CASRAGGVYNEQFF
TGTGCCAGTAGGGCGGGAGGGGTTTACAATGAGCAGTTCTTC
>NA|few|TRBV21-1|17|TRBJ2-1
CASSISSSKGVYNEQFF
TGTGCCAGCAGCATTTCTAGCTCAAAGGGGGTCTACAATGAGCAGTTCTTC
>NA|NA|TRBV19|14|TRBJ2-3
CASRGGPQEDTQYF
TGTGCCAGTAGGGGGGGACCTCAGGAAGATACGCAGTATTTT
>NA|NA|TRBV5-4|15|TRBJ1-1
CASSFSAGVNTEAFF
TGTGCCAGCAGCTTTTCAGCAGGGGTGAACACTGAAGCTTTCTTT
>TRBD1|NA|TRBV4-2|16|TRBJ1-6
CASSQDPRGADSPLHF
TGTGCCAGCAGCCAAGACCCCAGGGGGGCTGATTCACCCCTCCACTTT
>NA|NA|TRBV6-5|14|TRBJ2-7
CASSYDKRGREQYF
TGTGCCAGCAGTTACGACAAGCGAGGGAGGGAGCAGTACTTC
>TRBD2|few|TRBV9|15|TRBJ2-1
CASSGGTSSYNEQFF
TGTGCCAGCAGCGGGGGGACTAGCTCCTACAATGAGCAGTTCTTC
>NA|NA|TRBV3-1/TRBV3-2|15|TRBJ2-2
CASSHTGAGTGELFF
TGTGCCAGCAGCCATACGGGTGCGGGCACCGGGGAGCTGTTTTTT
>NA|few|TRBV5-1|15|TRBJ1-3
CASRGVPLSGNTIYF
TGCGCCAGCCGTGGAGTACCCCTCTCTGGAAACACCATATATTTT
>NA|NA|TRBV15|12|TRBJ1-1
CATSRALNEAFF
TGTGCCACCAGCAGAGCCCTTAATGAAGCTTTCTTT
>TRBD1|NA|TRBV6-6|14|TRBJ2-7
CASSWGQGVYEQYF
TGTGCCAGCAGTTGGGGACAGGGGGTTTACGAGCAGTACTTC
>TRBD2|NA|TRBV3-1/TRBV3-2|15|TRBJ2-7
CASSQERTSANEQYF
TGTGCCAGCAGCCAAGAAAGGACTAGCGCCAACGAGCAGTACTTC
>NA|NA|TRBV2|12|TRBJ2-7
CASKVAAYEQYF
TGTGCCAGCAAGGTAGCGGCCTACGAGCAGTACTTC
>TRBD1|NA|TRBV6-5|13|TRBJ1-1
CASDRELNTEAFF
TGTGCCAGTGACAGGGAATTGAACACTGAAGCTTTCTTT
>NA|NA|TRBV6-2/TRBV6-3|15|TRBJ1-2
CASSYSIFGAGGYTF
TGTGCCAGCAGTTACTCGATATTTGGGGCAGGGGGCTACACCTTC
>TRBD1|NA|TRBV4-2|15|TRBJ2-1
CASSSGTGSYNEQFF
TGTGCCAGCAGCTCCGGGACAGGCTCCTACAATGAGCAGTTCTTC
>NA|NA|TRBV7-2|14|TRBJ2-5
CASSLVGGQETQYF
TGTGCCAGCAGCTTAGTCGGCGGCCAAGAGACCCAGTACTTC
>NA|NA|TRBV3-1/TRBV3-2|15|TRBJ1-6
CASSEKGGVGSPLHF
TGTGCCAGCAGCGAGAAGGGAGGTGTGGGGTCACCCCTCCACTTT
>TRBD1|NA|TRBV7-3|17|TRBJ2-6
CASTRPTGPSGANVLTF
TGTGCCAGCACCAGGCCGACAGGGCCTTCAGGGGCCAACGTCCTGACTTTC
>TRBD2|NA|TRBV7-2|15|TRBJ2-7
CASSVAGTSHYEQYF
TGTGCCAGCAGCGTCGCCGGGACTAGCCACTACGAGCAGTACTTC
>TRBD1|once|TRBV7-9|15|TRBJ1-4
CASSFPGTGEGKLFF
TGTGCCAGCAGCTTTCCCGGGACAGGGGAGGGAAAACTGTTTTTT
>TRBD2|few|TRBV6-5|16|TRBJ2-1
CASSSSGTSPTGEQFF
TGTGCCAGCAGTTCATCCGGGACTAGTCCCACTGGGGAGCAGTTCTTC
>NA|NA|TRBV19|16|TRBJ2-3
CASRETLTSVTDTQYF
TGTGCCAGTAGAGAAACGCTGACTAGTGTCACAGATACGCAGTATTTT
>TRBD1|NA|TRBV12-5|15|TRBJ1-1
CASGFGDRVGTEAFF
TGTGCTAGTGGTTTTGGGGACAGGGTGGGCACTGAAGCTTTCTTT
>TRBD2|NA|TRBV18|17|TRBJ2-3
CASSPVSETSGNPTQYF
TGTGCCAGCTCACCAGTTTCCGAGACTAGCGGGAACCCGACGCAGTATTTT
>NA|NA|TRBV6-5|14|TRBJ2-2
CASNYGRNTGELFF
TGTGCCAGCAATTATGGCCGGAACACCGGGGAGCTGTTTTTT
>NA|NA|TRBV6-4|13|TRBJ1-3
CASSEGGGNTIYF
TGTGCCAGCAGCGAGGGAGGTGGAAACACCATATATTTT
>NA|NA|TRBV5-4|14|TRBJ1-2
CASSRDKPNYGYTF
TGTGCCAGCAGCCGGGACAAACCGAACTATGGCTACACCTTC
>NA|NA|TRBV2|14|TRBJ2-3
CASNQGGPTDTQYF
TGTGCCAGCAACCAGGGGGGCCCCACAGATACGCAGTATTTT
>TRBD1|few|TRBV5-1|15|TRBJ2-4
CASSLGGQGRDIQYF
TGCGCCAGCAGCTTGGGGGGACAGGGCCGTGACATTCAGTACTTC
>TRBD2|NA|TRBV29-1|13|TRBJ2-3
CSVSRGGTDTQYF
TGCAGCGTCTCACGGGGGGGGACAGATACGCAGTATTTT
>NA|NA|TRBV19|11|TRBJ1-4
CASQGWEKLFF
TGTGCCAGTCAGGGTTGGGAAAAACTGTTTTTT
>TRBD2|NA|TRBV28|15|TRBJ2-2
CASSLSGANTGELFF
TGTGCCAGCAGTCTTAGCGGGGCGAACACCGGGGAGCTGTTTTTT
>NA|NA|TRBV30|20|TRBJ2-1
CAWSASAVNIVAFSYNEQFF
TGTGCCTGGAGTGCTAGCGCCGTCAATATCGTGGCTTTTTCCTACAATGAGCAGTTCTTC
>NA|NA|TRBV28|16|TRBJ1-1
CASSLTAGALFTEAFF
TGTGCCAGCAGTTTAACAGCAGGGGCCCTATTCACTGAAGCTTTCTTT
>NA|once|TRBV5-4|17|TRBJ2-1
CASSPQLAIISYNEQFF
TGTGCCAGCAGCCCCCAGCTAGCGATCATCTCCTACAATGAGCAGTTCTTC
>TRBD2|NA|TRBV2|15|TRBJ2-1
CASSRLAGGGNEQFF
TGTGCCAGCAGCAGACTAGCGGGAGGGGGCAATGAGCAGTTCTTC
>TRBD1|NA|TRBV6-5|15|TRBJ1-1
CASSYSRTGGTEAFF
TGTGCCAGCAGTTACTCAAGGACAGGGGGCACTGAAGCTTTCTTT
>TRBD1|NA|TRBV25-1|15|TRBJ2-7
CASSDQGGQGREQYF
TGTGCCAGCAGTGATCAGGGTGGACAGGGGCGCGAGCAGTACTTC